The 28 T cell receptor beta chains given below trace back to one sample, sequenced in a study of blood T cells in healthy people across ages. A second PCR, run for roughly 6 to 11 cycles, used a sample-barcoded 5' primer plus a J-beta primer mix. TCRdb re-derived calls from the 5' RACE reads in MiXCR, one entry per CDR3 protein. Seen here are roughly 1.7 million distinct CDR3 sequences, around 35% observed once, and the top ten hold about 11%. The sequencing sample was made of blood. The receptors here all came from a woman aged 25 to 39 in good health.

This clonotype was found once. The CDR3 sequence is CASSPTGTADTQHF. The CDR3 region has the DNA TGTGCCAGCAGCCCAACAGGGACGGCAGATACGCAGCATTTT. The chain couples TRBV7-9 to TRBJ1-5; possible D gene TRBD1, 6 bases. Germline V lookup: CDR1 SEHNR, CDR2 FQNEAQ (reference sequence). V was shortened by 5 bases and J by 13 bases, with 21 bases between the two germline ends. CDR3 length: 14 amino acids.

This clonotype has a handful of counts. V gene TRBV6-1 combines with J gene TRBJ1-2; possible D gene TRBD1, 6 bases. CDR1 and CDR2 (germline): MNHNS, SASEGT. The V and J ends lost 7 bases and 1 base respectively, with 16 bases between them. This CDR3 contains 15 residues. CDR3 in DNA: TGTGCCAGCAAGACAGGAAATTTTAATAACTATGGCTACACCTTC. It encodes CASKTGNFNNYGYTF.

The chain combines TRBV10-3 with TRBJ2-5; possible D gene TRBD2, 6 bases. The length of the CDR3 is 12 residues. Germline CDR1 and CDR2: ENHRY and SYGVKD. The V end lost 2 bases, the J end lost 10 bases, and 11 bases lay between the germline ends. The chain's CDR3 is CAISEGWGDQYF. The CDR3 DNA sequence: TGTGCCATCAGTGAGGGGTGGGGGGACCAGTACTTC.

The CDR3 sequence is CASSLGTTEKLFF. The CDR3 DNA reads as TGTGCCAGCAGCTTGGGGACGACTGAAAAACTGTTTTTT. V is TRBV5-4 and J is TRBJ1-4; the D is unclear. Between the trimmed V and J ends, which lost 0 bases and 7 bases, there was a span of 7 bases. The CDR3 has 13 amino acids. Germline CDR1 reads SGHNT; CDR2 reads YYREEE (reference sequence).

This clonotype was recorded a few times. The chain employs TRBV6-5 and TRBJ2-7; 9 bases line up with TRBD2. Germline V gives CDR1 MNHEY, CDR2 SVGAGI. Germline trimming cut 0 bases from V and 4 bases from J; bases unmatched to any gene: 10. The CDR3 extends over 17 amino acids. CDR3 sequence: CASSYSLGREGEYEQYF. Written as DNA, the CDR3 is TGTGCCAGCAGTTACTCGCTCGGGCGGGAGGGCGAATACGAGCAGTACTTC.

As concerns this clonotype: A much larger clone sits a single nucleotide away, making a read error possible. The chain uses TRBV4-2 and TRBJ2-4, with D possibly matching TRBD2 (6 bases). The CDR3 is 16 amino acids. Germline CDR1 and CDR2: LGHNA and YNFKEQ. The CDR3: CASGDIADYAKNIQDF. In DNA form, the CDR3 reads TGTGCCAGCGGGGATATAGCGGATTACGCCAAAAACATTCAGGACTTC.

This clonotype was picked up a small number of times. V is TRBV13 and J is TRBJ2-1; D possibly uses TRBD1 or TRBD2 (5 bases each). Trimming took off 5 bases at V and 7 bases at J, with 18 bases between the two ends. The CDR3 length is 15 residues. Germline CDR1 and CDR2: PRHDT and FYEKMQ (reference sequence). The CDR3 is CASSQWGSGVNEQFF. DNA of the CDR3: TGTGCCAGCAGCCAGTGGGGGTCCGGTGTTAATGAGCAGTTCTTC.

The rearrangement uses TRBV28 and TRBJ2-1, with 11 bases that match TRBD2. The CDR3 loop spans 14 amino acids. With 5 bases clipped from V and 14 bases from J, the junction kept 11 bases outside the gene matches. The germline V gene has CDR1 MDHEN and CDR2 SYDVKM. The CDR3 coding sequence is TGTGCCAGCAGTCAGGGACTAGCGGTCGGCGTAGAGTTCTTC. Amino acids: CASSQGLAVGVEFF.

Comment on this clonotype: A much larger clone sits a single nucleotide away, making a read error possible. The chain links TRBV29-1 to TRBJ2-7; TRBD2 might be the D (6 bases). The CDR3 loop spans 13 amino acids. The germline V gene encodes CDR1 SQVTM and CDR2 ANQGSEA. The CDR3 is CSVVSGRTSAQDF. The CDR3 coding sequence is TGCAGCGTTGTTTCGGGGAGGACATCAGCGCAGGACTTC.

The chain employs TRBV18 and TRBJ2-3; D unclear. CDR1 KGHSH and CDR2 LQKENI come from the germline V gene. CDR3 length: 14 residues. V lost 3 bases and J 3 bases, leaving 10 bases between the germline ends. The CDR3 DNA follows: TGTGCCAGCTCACCCCTAACCCCTACAGATACGCAGTATTTT. It is translated as CASSPLTPTDTQYF.

Ten or more counts support this clonotype. The chain uses TRBV9 and TRBJ2-5; D is unresolved. Germline lookup yields CDR1 SGDLS and CDR2 YYNGEE. This CDR3 comprises 15 residues. Trimming took off 4 bases at V and 0 bases at J, with 13 bases between the two ends. The CDR3 is CASSPSGRYQETQYF. CDR3 nucleotide sequence: TGTGCCAGCAGCCCCTCGGGTCGGTACCAAGAGACCCAGTACTTC.

This clonotype came up many times. In DNA, the CDR3 is TGCGCCAGCAGCCAAGTCCCGGGGGCCTACGAGCAGTACTTC. It translates to CASSQVPGAYEQYF. This chain joins TRBV4-1 and TRBJ2-7, with a possible D match to TRBD2 (6 bases). The CDR3 sequence is 14 residues long. Germline V gene sequence: CDR1 MGHRA, CDR2 YSYEKL. V was pared by 1 base and J by 2 bases, with 9 bases between.

This clonotype was observed a handful of times. The J gene is TRBJ1-2, the V gene TRBV15; D gene ambiguous. Germline loops: CDR1 LNHNV, CDR2 YYDKDF (reference sequence). The CDR3 is made up of 18 amino acids. V dropped 5 bases and J dropped 1 base, with 23 bases sitting between them. The CDR3 DNA follows: TGTGCCACCAGCCCCCATTCGGGAATGGCAACTTTTAACTATGGCTACACCTTC. Translation gives CATSPHSGMATFNYGYTF.

This clonotype came up a few times. V gene TRBV7-3 combines with J gene TRBJ1-6, with D hard to call. V gave up 1 base and J gave up 7 bases, with 5 bases separating them. Germline CDR1 and CDR2: SGHTA and FQGTGA. CDR3 length: 13 residues. CDR3 amino acids: CASSLRLNSPLHF. The CDR3 DNA sequence: TGTGCCAGCAGCTTAAGACTGAATTCACCCCTCCACTTT.

V gene TRBV7-2 combines with J gene TRBJ2-3; 7 bases are a match to TRBD1. With 2 bases clipped from V and 4 bases from J, the junction kept 12 bases outside the gene matches. Germline V gives CDR1 SGHTA, CDR2 FQGNSA. The CDR3 totals 17 residues. DNA for the CDR3: TGTGCCAGCAGCTTAAAACTGGGACAGAATAAACCAGATACGCAGTATTTT. Protein sequence: CASSLKLGQNKPDTQYF.

The chain joins TRBV29-1 to TRBJ2-5; TRBD1 matches at 9 bases. Germline V gene data show CDR1 as SQVTM and CDR2 as ANQGSEA. J gave up 4 bases and V 7 bases, and 4 bases lay outside the gene matches. CDR3 length equals 12 residues. CDR3 region: CSGDRETETQYF. In DNA form, the CDR3 reads TGCAGCGGGGACAGGGAAACAGAGACCCAGTACTTC.

This clonotype showed up just a few times. The gene calls are TRBV20-1 and TRBJ2-1; 8 bases match TRBD2. This CDR3 is built from 15 residues. V gave up 3 bases and J gave up 6 bases; unmatched junction bases: 10. The germline V gene encodes CDR1 DFQATT and CDR2 SNEGSKA (reference sequence). Here the CDR3 reads CSASHASGQSNEQFF. CDR3 DNA: TGCAGTGCTAGCCACGCTAGCGGGCAATCCAATGAGCAGTTCTTC.

As for this clonotype: The limits of the CDR3 on the DNA are not certain, so only TCRdb's listed CDR3 is given. CDR3 amino acids: CASSSSTGEYTYEQYF. The V gene is TRBV27, the J gene TRBJ2-7; no DNA check was done on the table's D call, TRBD1. The CDR3 contains 16 residues when both ends are counted. Germline-derived CDR1 and CDR2 are MNHEY and SMNVEV (reference sequence).

This clonotype has just a few counts. The chain couples TRBV15 to TRBJ2-1, with 13 bases lining up with TRBD2. Per the germline V gene, CDR1 is LNHNV and CDR2 is YYDKDF (reference sequence). This CDR3 comprises 15 residues. J gave up 8 bases and V 5 bases, and 6 bases lay outside the gene matches. The CDR3 DNA is TGTGCCACCAGCCCTACTAGCGGGAGGGCCGATGAGCAGTTCTTC. This encodes CATSPTSGRADEQFF.

This clonotype was detected ten times or more. The chain is built from TRBV5-1 and TRBJ2-2, with TRBD1 matching 7 bases. The CDR3 consists of 16 residues. The V and J ends lost 4 bases and 0 bases, in that order; junction bases with no gene match: 6. CDR1 is SGHRS and CDR2 is YFSETQ in the germline V gene. The CDR3 DNA reads as TGCGCCAGCAGCGCGTTTGGACAGGCGAACACCGGGGAGCTGTTTTTT. Its protein product is CASSAFGQANTGELFF.

The V and J genes are TRBV28 and TRBJ1-2; TRBD1 matches at 7 bases. Germline CDR1 and CDR2: MDHEN and SYDVKM. The CDR3 runs 17 residues. Germline trimming cut 4 bases from V and 7 bases from J; bases unmatched to any gene: 18. The DNA for the CDR3 is TGTGCCAGCAGTTCCCCCGGGACAGATCGGACGGCGACTGGCTACACCTTC. As protein: CASSSPGTDRTATGYTF.

This clonotype turned up a few times. V and J are TRBV7-8 and TRBJ2-5, with 8 nucleotides matching TRBD1. Per the germline V gene, CDR1 is SGHVS and CDR2 is FQNEAQ. The J segment lost 0 bases and the V segment lost 6 bases, leaving 12 bases of the junction unmatched. The CDR3 has 17 residues. This chain's CDR3 is CASRRTGRSLDQETQYF. The CDR3 DNA reads TGTGCCAGCAGAAGGACAGGGAGGTCGTTGGACCAAGAGACCCAGTACTTC.

CDR3 amino acids: CASSLTTGVNTEAFF. The CDR3 DNA reads as TGTGCCAGCAGCTTGACGACAGGGGTGAACACTGAAGCTTTCTTT. This sequence joins TRBV7-6 and TRBJ1-1, with TRBD1 matching 8 bases. V lost 3 bases and J lost 0; bases outside the gene matches: 3. The CDR3 is 15 amino acids. Germline CDR1 reads SGHVS; CDR2 reads FNYEAQ.

The sample holds a few counts of this clonotype. The chain employs TRBV6-2 or TRBV6-3 and TRBJ1-2; the D is unclear. Germline V gene lookup returns CDR1 MNHEY and CDR2 SVGEGT. V was clipped by 6 bases and J by 5 bases, with 10 bases between them. The CDR3 has 12 residues. DNA for the CDR3: TGTGCCAGCAGCCAGACCTCTTATGGCTACACCTTC. It codes for CASSQTSYGYTF.

With regard to this clonotype: An end of the junction differs from the germline gene, which may be a read error. This rearrangement joins TRBV20-1 to TRBJ1-1, with D hard to call. CDR3 length equals 14 residues. From germline, CDR1 is DFQATT and CDR2 SNEGSKA (reference sequence). CDR3 in DNA: TGCAGTGCTCCGGCTTTAGGGCGGAACACTGGAGCTTTCTTT. This translates into CSAPALGRNTGAFF.

J is TRBJ1-2 and V is TRBV20-1; 10 nucleotides match TRBD1. From germline, CDR1 is DFQATT and CDR2 SNEGSKA (reference sequence). The J segment lost 8 bases and the V segment lost 5 bases, leaving 5 bases of the junction unmatched. This CDR3 region has 12 residues. CDR3 in amino acids: CSAPRTGGGYTF. CDR3 DNA sequence: TGCAGTGCTCCCCGGACAGGGGGAGGCTACACCTTC.

V is TRBV29-1 and J is TRBJ1-5; 7 bases line up with TRBD1. The V gene's germline CDR1 is SQVTM and CDR2 ANQGSEA. V trimming: 7 bases; J trimming: 5 bases; junction bases outside the gene matches: 11. The CDR3 loop spans 14 amino acids. The CDR3 sequence is CSALTGIVDQPQHF. The CDR3 bases are TGCAGCGCCCTGACAGGGATAGTGGATCAGCCCCAGCATTTT.

Many counts were recorded for this clonotype. This rearrangement joins TRBV10-3 to TRBJ2-6; D may match TRBD1 or TRBD2 (5 bases each). Germline CDR1 ENHRY, CDR2 SYGVKD. V lost 0 bases and J lost 0, with 18 bases in between. CDR3 length: 20 residues. The CDR3 DNA sequence: TGTGCCATCAGTGAGTCGCCAGGGAGAGTTAAGGGCTCTGGGGCCAACGTCCTGACTTTC. This sequence encodes CAISESPGRVKGSGANVLTF.